One and the same sample provided the 22 T cell receptor beta chains below, sequenced in a study of regulatory T cells in long-lasting Graves disease. Libraries of TCR beta came from iRepertoire HTBI primers plus Arm-PCR of CDR3 regions. TCRdb fed the multiplex PCR reads into MiXCR, producing one record per CDR3 protein. The sample includes 500,000 to 800,000 distinct CDR3 sequences, approximately 31% seen only once; the top ten take 42%. Described time point: persistent/refractory GD, antithyroid drugs over 5 years with positive TRAb. PBMCs provided the RNA from which the TCR library was made. Sequencing was performed on peripheral blood mononuclear cells (PBMCs), taken when the disease was refractory, from a patient treated with antithyroid drugs. These receptors were taken from a female donor with Graves disease.

The chain recombines TRBV6-1 with TRBJ2-6; D unclear. Germline CDR1 MNHNS, CDR2 SASEGT. Trimming pared 3 bases from V and 2 bases from J, leaving 5 bases between. This CDR3 has 14 amino acids. CDR3 sequence (DNA): TGTGCCAGCAGTGACAGGCCTGGGGCCAACGTCCTGACTTTC. It translates to CASSDRPGANVLTF.

Many counts were recorded for this clonotype. V gene TRBV2 combines with J gene TRBJ2-7; D not certain. Trimming cost V 7 bases and J 6 bases, with 19 bases left between them. The length of the CDR3 is 14 residues. Looked up from germline, CDR1 is SNHLY and CDR2 is FYNNEI. CDR3 amino acids: CASTRAGTPSEQYF. CDR3 bases: TGTGCCAGCACTAGGGCCGGCACACCCAGCGAGCAGTACTTC.

This clonotype turned up a few times. The chain has TRBV7-6 and TRBJ2-7; maybe TRBD1 (6 bases). V shed 0 bases and J shed 4 bases, with 19 bases lying between them. CDR1 and CDR2 from the germline V gene are SGHVS and FNYEAQ. CDR3 size: 17 residues. This chain's CDR3 is CASSLAPGGQSPYEQYF. In DNA form, the CDR3 reads TGTGCCAGCAGCTTAGCCCCTGGGGGCCAATCTCCGTACGAGCAGTACTTC.

Only a few counts were recorded for this clonotype. V usage is TRBV7-9 and J usage is TRBJ2-7; either TRBD1 or TRBD2 may fit D (5 bases each). Per the germline V gene, CDR1 is SEHNR and CDR2 is FQNEAQ (reference sequence). The V end lost 0 bases, the J end lost 2 bases, and 14 bases lay between the germline ends. This CDR3 region has 16 residues. The CDR3 sequence: CASSLALGVNPYEQYF. The CDR3 nucleotides are TGTGCCAGCAGCTTAGCTCTGGGGGTCAATCCCTACGAGCAGTACTTC.

This sequence joins TRBV20-1 and TRBJ2-5; the D is unclear. CDR1 is DFQATT and CDR2 is SNEGSKA in the germline V gene (reference sequence). The CDR3 covers 14 residues. V lost 1 base, J lost 1 base, and 10 bases lay in between. The CDR3 coding sequence is TGCAGTGCTAGAGGTGGACGAACCCAAGAGACCCAGTACTTC. Amino acids: CSARGGRTQETQYF.

This clonotype was detected a few times. J is TRBJ1-1 and V is TRBV12-3 or TRBV12-4, with D maybe TRBD1 (6 bases). The CDR3 spans 15 residues. Deletions cut 6 bases from V and 6 bases from J, with 20 bases between. The CDR3 nucleotides are TGTGCCAGCAGCGCCGCGACAGGCTGGTGGCCTGAAGCTTTCTTT. It codes for CASSAATGWWPEAFF.

The chain uses TRBV30 and TRBJ1-1, with D hard to call. V was pared by 0 bases and J by 3 bases, with 2 bases between. Germline CDR1 is GTSNPN and CDR2 is SVGIG (reference sequence). The length of the CDR3 is 11 residues. The chain's CDR3 is CAWSVHTEAFF. CDR3 sequence (DNA): TGTGCCTGGAGTGTACACACTGAAGCTTTCTTT.

The table lists this clonotype with a few counts. This chain uses TRBV18 with TRBJ2-4; the D gene is possibly TRBD2 (6 bases). Looked up from germline, CDR1 is KGHSH and CDR2 is LQKENI. This CDR3 has 16 amino acids. Trimming removed 2 bases from V and 0 bases from J, with 11 bases in between. Here the CDR3 reads CASSPTSGVAKNIQYF. CDR3 sequence (DNA): TGTGCCAGCTCACCAACCTCGGGGGTAGCCAAAAACATTCAGTACTTC.

The chain links TRBV30 to TRBJ1-2; D is unclear. Germline CDR1 is GTSNPN and CDR2 is SVGIG (reference sequence). The germline V and J ends were trimmed by 3 bases and 4 bases, with 12 bases remaining between them. There are 13 residues in the CDR3. DNA for the CDR3: TGTGCCTGGAGCGCCGCCGGGCCCTATGGCTACACCTTC. It translates to CAWSAAGPYGYTF.

The chain has TRBV6-1 and TRBJ2-7; D might be TRBD1 or TRBD2, each matching 5 bases. V lost 5 bases, J lost 2 bases, and 25 bases lay in between. Germline V gene sequence: CDR1 MNHNS, CDR2 SASEGT. This CDR3 has 18 amino acids. CDR3 coding DNA: TGTGCCAGCAGTCACCCGCCGATAACCCGGGACGGGGCCTACGAGCAGTACTTC. Its protein is CASSHPPITRDGAYEQYF.

In this sample, this clonotype turned up many times. The rearrangement links TRBV6-5 to TRBJ1-4, with D uncertain. The CDR3 is 16 residues long. The ends were cut back, 2 bases at V and 1 base at J, with 11 bases in the middle. Germline assignment: CDR1 MNHEY and CDR2 SVGAGI. The CDR3 DNA follows: TGTGCCAGCAGTTACGCGCCCCACGGAACTAATGAAAAACTGTTTTTT. Residues: CASSYAPHGTNEKLFF.

The V gene is TRBV7-9, the J gene TRBJ1-2, with 7 bases that match TRBD1. This CDR3 region has 14 residues. Germline CDR1 and CDR2: SEHNR and FQNEAQ (reference sequence). The V segment lost 5 bases and the J segment 1 base; nucleotides outside the gene matches: 4. In nucleotides, the CDR3 is TGTGCCAGCAGCGTCGGGACAGATAACTATGGCTACACCTTC. Protein: CASSVGTDNYGYTF.

This clonotype appeared a few times. The CDR3 reads CASSQVSAYTGELFF. In DNA, the CDR3 is TGTGCCAGCAGCCAAGTGTCCGCATACACCGGGGAGCTGTTTTTT. The rearrangement uses TRBV3-1 and TRBJ2-2; D remains unclear. Germline V gives CDR1 LGHDT, CDR2 YNNKEL (reference sequence). V dropped 1 base and J dropped 3 bases, with 9 bases sitting between them. The CDR3 is 15 residues long.

This clonotype came up many times. The chain combines TRBV28 with TRBJ1-5, with D unresolved. CDR1 and CDR2 from the germline V gene are MDHEN and SYDVKM. There are 16 residues in the CDR3. The V gene lost 3 bases and the J gene lost 3 bases, with 15 bases spanning the gap. The CDR3 nucleotides are TGTGCCAGCAGTTTCGCCGGGAACAACATCAATCAGCCCCAGCATTTT. The encoded protein is CASSFAGNNINQPQHF.

The genes are TRBV3-1 and TRBJ2-3; 7 bases align to TRBD2. The CDR3 totals 15 residues. The trim removed 4 bases at V and 5 bases at J, leaving 9 bases unmatched. CDR1 LGHDT and CDR2 YNNKEL come from the germline V gene (reference sequence). Here the CDR3 reads CASSRLPGGKDTQYF. CDR3 DNA: TGTGCCAGCAGCCGCCTCCCGGGGGGTAAAGATACGCAGTATTTT.

V gene TRBV7-9 combines with J gene TRBJ1-4; no clear D. Germline CDR1 reads SEHNR; CDR2 reads FQNEAQ (reference sequence). The length of the CDR3 is 15 residues. Trimming took 5 bases from V and 4 from J, leaving 14 bases between them. The CDR3 loop is CASSKGLSGNEKLFF. The CDR3, as DNA: TGTGCCAGCAGCAAAGGACTGTCTGGTAATGAAAAACTGTTTTTT.

The V call is TRBV9, the J call TRBJ1-2; TRBD1 is a possible D gene (6 bases). Germline V lookup: CDR1 SGDLS, CDR2 YYNGEE. The CDR3 loop spans 14 amino acids. The V gene lost 4 bases and the J gene lost 7 bases, with 17 bases spanning the gap. The CDR3 DNA reads as TGTGCCAGCAGCCCCGTACACAGGGTTCGTGGCTACACCTTC. Its translation is CASSPVHRVRGYTF.

This clonotype was counted a few times. The V call is TRBV25-1, the J call TRBJ2-3; 10 bases line up with TRBD2. The CDR3 is made up of 16 amino acids. Losses at the gene ends were 5 bases for V and 7 bases for J; bases not matched to a gene: 12. Germline values: CDR1 MGHDK, CDR2 SYGVNS. CDR3 coding DNA: TGTGCCAGCAGTTCACTAGCGGGACCATCCGGGAATACGCAGTATTTT. Its protein product is CASSSLAGPSGNTQYF.

The chain combines TRBV2 with TRBJ2-2; 16 bases agree with TRBD2. The CDR3 extends over 17 amino acids. V was pared by 7 bases and J by 3 bases, with 5 bases of the junction left unmatched. CDR1 and CDR2 from the germline V gene are SNHLY and FYNNEI. The CDR3 nucleotides are TGTGCCAGCACAGGGACTAGCGGGAGGGGTTACACCGGGGAGCTGTTTTTT. Amino acids: CASTGTSGRGYTGELFF.

This clonotype was counted only a few times. V is TRBV6-2 or TRBV6-3 and J is TRBJ1-5; D gene uncertain. Germline CDR1 reads MNHEY; CDR2 reads SVGEGT. The CDR3 sequence is 13 residues long. V was clipped by 4 bases and J by 6 bases, with 10 bases between them. In DNA form, the CDR3 reads TGTGCCAGCAGTTCCCAACGGGGTCAGCCCCAGCATTTT. This translates into CASSSQRGQPQHF.

This clonotype was detected ten times or more. This sequence joins TRBV6-5 and TRBJ1-2; no clear D gene. The CDR3 is made up of 18 amino acids. Trimming took off 0 bases at V and 0 bases at J, with 17 bases between the two ends. The germline V gene encodes CDR1 MNHEY and CDR2 SVGAGI. CDR3 sequence: CASSYSSSLPSANYGYTF. CDR3 nucleotides: TGTGCCAGCAGTTACTCGTCATCCCTTCCTAGCGCTAACTATGGCTACACCTTC.

This rearrangement joins TRBV19 to TRBJ2-7; TRBD2 is a possible D gene (5 bases). In germline, CDR1 is LNHDA, CDR2 SQIVND (reference sequence). There are 13 residues in the CDR3. V lost 5 bases and J 4 bases, leaving 12 bases between the germline ends. The CDR3 region has the DNA TGTGCCAGTAGTCCCCGACCGGGGTACGAGCAGTACTTC. Its translation: CASSPRPGYEQYF.